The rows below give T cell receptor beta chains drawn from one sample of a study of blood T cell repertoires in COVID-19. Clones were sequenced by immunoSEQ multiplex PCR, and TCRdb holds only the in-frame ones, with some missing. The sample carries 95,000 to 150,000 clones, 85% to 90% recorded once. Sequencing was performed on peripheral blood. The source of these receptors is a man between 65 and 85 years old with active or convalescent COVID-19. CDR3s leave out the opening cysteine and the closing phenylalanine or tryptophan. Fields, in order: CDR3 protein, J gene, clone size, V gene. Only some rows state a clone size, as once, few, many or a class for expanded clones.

cdr3_aa: ASSGTGWAVGYT
j_call: TRBJ1-2
clone_size: once
v_call: TRBV28

cdr3_aa: ASSLAAGYNEQF
j_call: TRBJ2-1
clone_size: .
v_call: TRBV5-1

cdr3_aa: ATKGPGTSGTDTQY
j_call: TRBJ2-3
clone_size: .
v_call: TRBV19

cdr3_aa: AWSFSGANVLT
j_call: TRBJ2-6
clone_size: .
v_call: TRBV30

cdr3_aa: ASGPGTRRPGELF
j_call: TRBJ2-2
clone_size: .
v_call: TRBV28

cdr3_aa: ASSSGVTSPLH
j_call: TRBJ1-6
clone_size: .
v_call: TRBV2

cdr3_aa: ASSISSNYEQY
j_call: TRBJ2-7
clone_size: .
v_call: TRBV19

cdr3_aa: ASSQDSGLETYEQF
j_call: TRBJ2-1
clone_size: .
v_call: TRBV4-2

cdr3_aa: ASRQGGNSPLH
j_call: TRBJ1-6
clone_size: .
v_call: TRBV2

cdr3_aa: ASSYGQGYGYT
j_call: TRBJ1-2
clone_size: .
v_call: TRBV7-9

cdr3_aa: ASSLSSGIDTQY
j_call: TRBJ2-3
clone_size: .
v_call: TRBV19

cdr3_aa: ASSLGTGASGANVLT
j_call: TRBJ2-6
clone_size: .
v_call: TRBV3-1/TRBV3-2

cdr3_aa: SVEEGGGGYT
j_call: TRBJ1-2
clone_size: .
v_call: TRBV29-1

cdr3_aa: ASSGRTGGVMGNQPQH
j_call: TRBJ1-5
clone_size: .
v_call: TRBV19

cdr3_aa: ASSPLGTTNTGELF
j_call: TRBJ2-2
clone_size: .
v_call: TRBV18

cdr3_aa: SVEGRDRGALEQF
j_call: TRBJ2-1
clone_size: .
v_call: TRBV29-1

cdr3_aa: ASSASGTGKSEKLF
j_call: TRBJ1-4
clone_size: .
v_call: TRBV5-1

cdr3_aa: ASSQDTGRGQF
j_call: TRBJ2-1
clone_size: .
v_call: TRBV3-1/TRBV3-2

cdr3_aa: ASSGGNYNEQF
j_call: TRBJ2-1
clone_size: .
v_call: TRBV2

cdr3_aa: SGGYNEQF
j_call: TRBJ2-1
clone_size: .
v_call: TRBV29-1

cdr3_aa: ASSGSLTATYEQY
j_call: TRBJ2-7
clone_size: .
v_call: TRBV9

cdr3_aa: ASSSTTGTGEETQY
j_call: TRBJ2-5
clone_size: .
v_call: TRBV5-1

cdr3_aa: ASGIQVVDEQY
j_call: TRBJ2-7
clone_size: .
v_call: TRBV6-5

cdr3_aa: ASSFTGTSEAF
j_call: TRBJ1-1
clone_size: .
v_call: TRBV11-3

cdr3_aa: SVEALGGNEQF
j_call: TRBJ2-1
clone_size: .
v_call: TRBV29-1

cdr3_aa: ASSPTGVNEKLF
j_call: TRBJ1-4
clone_size: .
v_call: TRBV5-1

cdr3_aa: ASSPGGGPPQETQY
j_call: TRBJ2-5
clone_size: .
v_call: TRBV18

cdr3_aa: ASSQRTSGRTDTQY
j_call: TRBJ2-3
clone_size: .
v_call: TRBV5-1

cdr3_aa: ASSLGGDNQPQH
j_call: TRBJ1-5
clone_size: .
v_call: TRBV18

cdr3_aa: ASSATRGEHEQY
j_call: TRBJ2-7
clone_size: .
v_call: TRBV11-2

cdr3_aa: ASSQEGSWTEAF
j_call: TRBJ1-1
clone_size: once
v_call: TRBV3-1/TRBV3-2

cdr3_aa: ASSPGLGLHNEQF
j_call: TRBJ2-1
clone_size: .
v_call: TRBV6-5

cdr3_aa: ASSVVRVDNQPQH
j_call: TRBJ1-5
clone_size: .
v_call: TRBV9

cdr3_aa: ASSSPRDRGNNEQF
j_call: TRBJ2-1
clone_size: .
v_call: TRBV27

cdr3_aa: ASSQRTGGGETQY
j_call: TRBJ2-5
clone_size: few
v_call: TRBV2

cdr3_aa: ASSLFDRTGQTLFSYEQY
j_call: TRBJ2-7
clone_size: once
v_call: TRBV5-1

cdr3_aa: ASSPRQGNTEAF
j_call: TRBJ1-1
clone_size: once
v_call: TRBV19

cdr3_aa: ASRLITSGFFYEQY
j_call: TRBJ2-7
clone_size: .
v_call: TRBV5-6

cdr3_aa: ASSFDGQGGADTQY
j_call: TRBJ2-3
clone_size: .
v_call: TRBV11-3

cdr3_aa: ASSLAGATDIQF
j_call: TRBJ2-1
clone_size: .
v_call: TRBV7-9

cdr3_aa: ASSGVRDRGYEKLF
j_call: TRBJ1-4
clone_size: .
v_call: TRBV25-1

cdr3_aa: ASPGREQSYT
j_call: TRBJ1-2
clone_size: .
v_call: TRBV19

cdr3_aa: ASRKDRGVEKLF
j_call: TRBJ1-4
clone_size: once
v_call: TRBV27

cdr3_aa: ASSPRLEYGNTIY
j_call: TRBJ1-3
clone_size: .
v_call: TRBV27

cdr3_aa: ASSFGARVVASGANVLT
j_call: TRBJ2-6
clone_size: .
v_call: TRBV28

cdr3_aa: ASSVRGVEGYT
j_call: TRBJ1-2
clone_size: .
v_call: TRBV19

cdr3_aa: ASSPLAGAYEQY
j_call: TRBJ2-7
clone_size: .
v_call: TRBV6-1

cdr3_aa: ASSLLGGLGINEQF
j_call: TRBJ2-1
clone_size: .
v_call: TRBV9

cdr3_aa: ASSIAGVIYNEQF
j_call: TRBJ2-1
clone_size: .
v_call: TRBV5-6

cdr3_aa: ASSSSGTSGVYEQY
j_call: TRBJ2-7
clone_size: once
v_call: TRBV7-2

cdr3_aa: ASSLMSYGADTEAF
j_call: TRBJ1-1
clone_size: .
v_call: TRBV4-2

cdr3_aa: ASSLGDRGSEQY
j_call: TRBJ2-7
clone_size: .
v_call: TRBV7-2

cdr3_aa: ASSESGIGLAGKETQY
j_call: TRBJ2-5
clone_size: .
v_call: TRBV10-1

cdr3_aa: ASSSYYNSPLH
j_call: TRBJ1-6
clone_size: .
v_call: TRBV7-3

cdr3_aa: ASSRTGVNTGELF
j_call: TRBJ2-2
clone_size: .
v_call: TRBV19

cdr3_aa: ASSLLGDTEAF
j_call: TRBJ1-1
clone_size: .
v_call: TRBV28

cdr3_aa: ASSRMDRAPTDTQY
j_call: TRBJ2-3
clone_size: once
v_call: TRBV4-1

cdr3_aa: ASSRRLAGLETQY
j_call: TRBJ2-5
clone_size: .
v_call: TRBV6-5

cdr3_aa: ASSITGIGQPQH
j_call: TRBJ1-5
clone_size: .
v_call: TRBV19

cdr3_aa: AGQGAPNTEAF
j_call: TRBJ1-1
clone_size: .
v_call: TRBV7-9